At least ten counts were recorded for the clone carrying this TCR beta chain. RNA transcripts served as the template for amplifying TCR beta CDR3 regions. During a first-round RT-PCR of the TCR CDR3, the HTBI primer set was used. Each CDR3 protein is one row after TCRdb ran MiXCR on the multiplex PCR reads. Of 300,000 to 350,000 distinct CDR3 sequences in the sample, roughly 21% were seen once. This sample stems from a study of T cells in Graves' hyperthyroidism and ophthalmopathy. Researchers defined stable Graves' hyperthyroidism as no ophthalmopathy progression within 18 months. Uncontrolled infection, other autoimmune disease, pregnancy or lactation disqualified patients from enrolment. CDR3 length: 16 residues. CDR1 and CDR2 from the germline V gene are SGHKS and YYEKEE (reference sequence). V was pared by 4 bases and J by 0 bases, with 16 bases between.

This sequence was found in a woman aged 45-65 years with Graves' hyperthyroidism. The rearrangement joins TRBV5-5 to TRBJ1-1; D possibly corresponds to TRBD1 (6 bases). The sequencing sample was made of blood. The CDR3, as DNA: TGTGCCAGCAGCCAACGCTCCGGGACAATGAACACTGAAGCTTTCTTT. It codes for CASSQRSGTMNTEAFF.